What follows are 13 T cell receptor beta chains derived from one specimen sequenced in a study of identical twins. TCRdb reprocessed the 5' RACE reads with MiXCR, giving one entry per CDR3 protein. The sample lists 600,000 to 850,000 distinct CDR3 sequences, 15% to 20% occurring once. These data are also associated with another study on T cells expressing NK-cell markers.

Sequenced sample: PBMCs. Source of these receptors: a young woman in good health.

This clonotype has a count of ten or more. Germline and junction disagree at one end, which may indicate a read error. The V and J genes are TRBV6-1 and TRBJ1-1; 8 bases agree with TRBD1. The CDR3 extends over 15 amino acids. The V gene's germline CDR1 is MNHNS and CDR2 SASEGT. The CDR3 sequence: CASSLRTGTNAEAFF. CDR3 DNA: TGTGCCAGCAGTCTGCGGACAGGGACGAACGCTGAAGCTTTCTTT.

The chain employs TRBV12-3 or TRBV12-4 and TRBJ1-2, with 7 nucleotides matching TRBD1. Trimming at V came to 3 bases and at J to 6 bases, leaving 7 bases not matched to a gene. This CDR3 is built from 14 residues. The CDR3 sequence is CASSFSDRSDGYTF. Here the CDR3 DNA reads TGTGCCAGCAGTTTTTCGGACAGGTCGGATGGCTACACCTTC.

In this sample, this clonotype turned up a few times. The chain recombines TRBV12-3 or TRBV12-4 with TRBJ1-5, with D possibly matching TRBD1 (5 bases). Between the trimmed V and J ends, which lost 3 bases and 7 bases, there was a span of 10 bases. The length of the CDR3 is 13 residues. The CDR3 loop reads CASSFRESQPQHF. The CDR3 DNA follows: TGTGCCAGCAGTTTCAGGGAAAGCCAGCCCCAGCATTTT.

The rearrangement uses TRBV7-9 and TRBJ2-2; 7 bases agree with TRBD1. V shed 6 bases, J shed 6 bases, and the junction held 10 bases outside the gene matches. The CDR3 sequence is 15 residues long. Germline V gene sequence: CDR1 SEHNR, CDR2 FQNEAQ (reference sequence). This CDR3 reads CASSQVVTGAGELFF. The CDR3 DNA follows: TGTGCCAGCAGTCAGGTGGTCACAGGGGCCGGGGAGCTGTTTTTT.

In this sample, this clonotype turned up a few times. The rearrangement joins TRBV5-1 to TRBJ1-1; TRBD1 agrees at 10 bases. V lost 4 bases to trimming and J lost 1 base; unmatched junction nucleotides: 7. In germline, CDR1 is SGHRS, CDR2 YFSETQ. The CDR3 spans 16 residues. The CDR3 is CASSLGDRGSNTEAFF. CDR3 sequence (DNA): TGCGCCAGCAGCCTCGGGGACAGGGGCTCGAACACTGAAGCTTTCTTT.

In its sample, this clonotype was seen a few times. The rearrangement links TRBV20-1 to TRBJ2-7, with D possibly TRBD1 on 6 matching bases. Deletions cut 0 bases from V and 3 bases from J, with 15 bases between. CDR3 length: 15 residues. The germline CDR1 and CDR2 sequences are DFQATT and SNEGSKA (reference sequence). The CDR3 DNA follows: TGCAGTGCTAGAGATCCCCAAACAGGGAGCTACGAGCAGTACTTC. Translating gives CSARDPQTGSYEQYF.

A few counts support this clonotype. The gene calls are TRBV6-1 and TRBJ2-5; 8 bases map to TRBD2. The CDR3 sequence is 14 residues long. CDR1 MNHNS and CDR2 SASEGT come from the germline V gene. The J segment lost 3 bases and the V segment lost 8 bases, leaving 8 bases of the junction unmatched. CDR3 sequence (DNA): TGTGCCAGCCAAGCGGGAGCCGGTAAAGAGACCCAGTACTTC. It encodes CASQAGAGKETQYF.

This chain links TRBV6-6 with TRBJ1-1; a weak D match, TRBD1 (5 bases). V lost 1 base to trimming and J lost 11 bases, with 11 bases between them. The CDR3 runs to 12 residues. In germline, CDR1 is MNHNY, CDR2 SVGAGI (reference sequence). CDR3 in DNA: TGTGCCAGCAGTTACTACGGACAAGGGGCTTTCTTT. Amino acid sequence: CASSYYGQGAFF.

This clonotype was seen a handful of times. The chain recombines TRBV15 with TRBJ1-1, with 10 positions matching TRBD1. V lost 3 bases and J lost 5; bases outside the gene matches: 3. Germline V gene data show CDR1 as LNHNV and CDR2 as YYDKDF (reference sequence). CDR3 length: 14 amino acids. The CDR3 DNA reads TGTGCCACCAGCAGGGGGACAGGGGTGACTGAAGCTTTCTTT. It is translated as CATSRGTGVTEAFF.

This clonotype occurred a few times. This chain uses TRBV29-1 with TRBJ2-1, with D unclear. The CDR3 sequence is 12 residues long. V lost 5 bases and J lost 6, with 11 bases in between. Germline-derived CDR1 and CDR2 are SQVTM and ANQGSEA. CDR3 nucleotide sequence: TGCAGCGTTTGGATGCCGGGCAATGAGCAGTTCTTC. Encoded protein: CSVWMPGNEQFF.

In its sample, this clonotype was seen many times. The CDR3 reads CASSLGLHVGFEQFF. The CDR3 DNA is TGCGCCAGCAGCTTAGGACTGCATGTGGGGTTTGAGCAGTTCTTC. V gene TRBV5-1 combines with J gene TRBJ2-1; maybe TRBD2 (5 bases). Germline lookup yields CDR1 SGHRS and CDR2 YFSETQ. This CDR3 region has 15 residues. V shed 2 bases and J shed 9 bases, with 18 bases lying between them.

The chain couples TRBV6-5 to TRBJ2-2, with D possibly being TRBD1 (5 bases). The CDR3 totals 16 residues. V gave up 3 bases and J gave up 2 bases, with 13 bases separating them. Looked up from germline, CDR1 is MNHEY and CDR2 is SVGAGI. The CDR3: CASSYFKDTNTGELFF. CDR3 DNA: TGTGCCAGCAGTTATTTTAAGGACACCAACACCGGGGAGCTGTTTTTT.

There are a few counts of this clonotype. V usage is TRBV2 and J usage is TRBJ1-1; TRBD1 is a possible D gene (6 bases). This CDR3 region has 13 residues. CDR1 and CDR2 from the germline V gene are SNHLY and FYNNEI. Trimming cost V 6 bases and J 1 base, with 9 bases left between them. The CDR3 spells CASRPRGNTEAFF. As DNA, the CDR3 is TGTGCCAGCAGGCCCAGGGGGAACACTGAAGCTTTCTTT.